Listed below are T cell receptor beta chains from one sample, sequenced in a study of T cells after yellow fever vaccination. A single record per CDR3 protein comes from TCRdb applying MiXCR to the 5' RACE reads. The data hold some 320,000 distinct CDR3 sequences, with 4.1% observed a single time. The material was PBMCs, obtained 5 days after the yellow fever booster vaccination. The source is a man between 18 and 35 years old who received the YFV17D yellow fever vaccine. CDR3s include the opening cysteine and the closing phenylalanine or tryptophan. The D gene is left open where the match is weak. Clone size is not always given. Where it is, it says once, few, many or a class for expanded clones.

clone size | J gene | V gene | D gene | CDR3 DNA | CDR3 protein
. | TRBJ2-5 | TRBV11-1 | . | TGTGCCAGCAGGGGCAGGCCCCAAGAGACCCAGTACTTC | CASRGRPQETQYF
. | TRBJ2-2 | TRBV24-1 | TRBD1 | TGTGCCACCAGTGATAGACAGGGAAACACCGGGGAGCTGTTTTTT | CATSDRQGNTGELFF
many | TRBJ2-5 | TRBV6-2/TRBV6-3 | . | TGTGCCAGCAGTTACCCCCATTGGGAAGAGACCCAGTACTTC | CASSYPHWEETQYF
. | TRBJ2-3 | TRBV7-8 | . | TGTGCCAGCAGCTTAGGCAATGCGCAGTATTTT | CASSLGNAQYF
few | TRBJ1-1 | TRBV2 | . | TGTGCCAGCAGTTCCAGGGGCGCTGTCCTTGAAGCTTTCTTT | CASSSRGAVLEAFF
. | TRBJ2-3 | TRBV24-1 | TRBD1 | TGTGCCACTCAGGGGGAGTTTGGAGATACGCAGTATTTT | CATQGEFGDTQYF
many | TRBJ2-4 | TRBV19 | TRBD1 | TGTGCCAGTAGTGGGACAGGGAGGATGGAAAACATTCAGTACTTC | CASSGTGRMENIQYF
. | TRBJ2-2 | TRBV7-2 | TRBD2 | TGTGCCAGCAGCTCGAAGCGGGGGGGCTCGGGGGAGCTGTTTTTT | CASSSKRGGSGELFF
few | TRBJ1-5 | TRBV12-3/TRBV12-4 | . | TGTGCCAGCAGTTTCGTTGCAGGCAATCAGCCCCAGCATTTT | CASSFVAGNQPQHF
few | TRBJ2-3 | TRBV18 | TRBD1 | TGTGCCAGCTCGCCGGACAGGGGAGGTCCGCAGTATTTT | CASSPDRGGPQYF
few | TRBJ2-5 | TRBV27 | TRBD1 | TGTGCCAGCAGTTCATGGGACAGGGGGACGAAAGAGACCCAGTACTTC | CASSSWDRGTKETQYF
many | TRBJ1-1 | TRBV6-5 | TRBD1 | TGTGCCAGCAGTTACAGGGGGCGAGGAACTGAAGCTTTCTTT | CASSYRGRGTEAFF
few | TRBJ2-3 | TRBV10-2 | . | TGCGCCAGCAGTGACCCAGCGCTTCACCCTCGGGATACGCAGTATTTT | CASSDPALHPRDTQYF
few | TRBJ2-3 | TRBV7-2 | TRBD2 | TGTGCCAGCAGCTCATGGCGGGGGGGCACAGATACGCAGTATTTT | CASSSWRGGTDTQYF
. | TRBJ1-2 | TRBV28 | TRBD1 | TGTGCCAGCAGAGTGACAGGGGGAATCTATGGCTACACCTTC | CASRVTGGIYGYTF
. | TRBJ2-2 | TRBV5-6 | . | TGTGCCAGCAGCTTGGGGTGGTCCCGAACCGGGGAGCTGTTTTTT | CASSLGWSRTGELFF
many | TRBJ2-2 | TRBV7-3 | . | TGTGCCAGCAGCTTAACGTTCTTACTTGGCGGGGAGCTGTTTTTT | CASSLTFLLGGELFF
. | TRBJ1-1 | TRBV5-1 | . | TGCGCCAGCAGCTTGCACAGAAACACTGAAGCTTTCTTT | CASSLHRNTEAFF
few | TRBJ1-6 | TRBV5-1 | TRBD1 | TGCGCCAGCAGCCGCGACAGGGGAGGGTATAATTCACCCCTCCACTTT | CASSRDRGGYNSPLHF
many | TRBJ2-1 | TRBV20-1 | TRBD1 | TGCAGTGCTAGCACCGGGACAGGGAATGAGCAGTTCTTC | CSASTGTGNEQFF
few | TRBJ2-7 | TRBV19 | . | TGTGCCAGTAAGAGGGAATTCAGCTCCTACGAGCAGTACTTC | CASKREFSSYEQYF
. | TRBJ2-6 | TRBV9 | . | TGTGCCGCAGGGGCTAGTGGGGCCAACGTCCTGACTTTC | CAAGASGANVLTF
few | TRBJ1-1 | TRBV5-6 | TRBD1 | TGTGCCAGCAGGCGGACAGGGAGGGACACTGAAGCTTTCTTT | CASRRTGRDTEAFF